This T cell receptor (beta chain) appears in the sequencing data of a study of blood T cell repertoires in COVID-19. Looking at the study overall: Acute and convalescent COVID-19 specimens originated in the United States, Italy and Spain.

Enrolled during active infection, Seattle patients were then followed longitudinally. Per the original data handling: Reference gene primers were amplified, and this amplification served to estimate nucleated cell counts. Clones were read by immunoSEQ multiplex PCR, and TCRdb kept only the in-frame ones, dropping some. V and J calls and clone size are given by that table; D and trimming were obtained from the DNA. Of fewer than 250,000 clones listed, 85% to 90% are singletons. The sequencing input was peripheral blood. The source of this sequence is a man aged 45 to 65 with COVID-19, enrolled during active disease.

The CDR3 region is CASSQDTGGRSPGNEQFF. The CDR3 DNA reads TGCGCCAGCAGCCAAGACACGGGCGGGAGGAGTCCGGGTAATGAGCAGTTCTTC. This chain links TRBV4-1 with TRBJ2-1, with TRBD2 matching over 8 bases. Germline CDR1 MGHRA, CDR2 YSYEKL. The CDR3 consists of 18 residues. Trimming cost V 0 bases and J 7 bases; bases outside gene matches: 14.